Below, 12 T cell receptor beta chains from the same sample are listed, as sequenced in a study of blood T cell repertoires in COVID-19. Using immunoSEQ multiplex PCR, the repertoire was profiled, and TCRdb retains in-frame clones only, with some absent. The sample contains 110,000 to 150,000 clones, around 72% of which appear only once. What was sequenced was peripheral blood. These receptors were taken from a woman aged 60-70 years with acute or convalescent COVID-19.

The sample holds a few counts of this clone. This chain links TRBV24-1 with TRBJ1-2; TRBD1 aligns across 11 bases. The germline gives CDR1 KGHDR, CDR2 SFDVKD. The CDR3 spans 14 residues. J was trimmed by 8 bases and V by 2 bases; bases with no gene match: 3. CDR3 region: CATSDSRTGGGYTF. The CDR3 region has the DNA TGTGCCACCAGTGATTCCCGGACAGGGGGCGGCTACACCTTC.

This clone was seen a handful of times. The J gene is TRBJ1-5, the V gene TRBV30, with TRBD1 as a possible D gene (5 bases). Germline V CDR1 and CDR2: GTSNPN, SVGIG (reference sequence). Deletions cut 2 bases from V and 7 bases from J, with 12 bases between. The CDR3 contains 13 residues. The CDR3 loop reads CAWSPGIWQPQHF. The CDR3, as DNA: TGTGCCTGGAGTCCAGGGATATGGCAGCCCCAGCATTTT.

J is TRBJ1-2 and V is TRBV9; D ambiguous. CDR1 is SGDLS and CDR2 is YYNGEE in the germline V gene. This CDR3 spans 12 amino acids. V was pared by 3 bases and J by 4 bases, with 7 bases between. This CDR3 reads CASSAGVYGYTF. The DNA for the CDR3 is TGTGCCAGCAGCGCGGGAGTCTATGGCTACACCTTC.

The chain combines TRBV7-9 with TRBJ2-7; 7 nucleotides agree with TRBD1. The V gene's germline CDR1 is SEHNR and CDR2 FQNEAQ (reference sequence). The CDR3 sequence is 18 residues long. The J segment lost 0 bases and the V segment lost 5 bases, leaving 16 bases of the junction unmatched. CDR3 in amino acids: CASSPTTGWDRISYEQYF. The CDR3 DNA follows: TGTGCCAGCAGCCCTACGACGGGGTGGGACAGAATCTCCTACGAGCAGTACTTC.

The chain joins TRBV15 to TRBJ2-3; 13 bases fit TRBD2. This CDR3 contains 18 residues. Per the germline V gene, CDR1 is LNHNV and CDR2 is YYDKDF (reference sequence). Unmatched junction bases numbered 8, after V lost 5 bases and J lost 0 bases. CDR3 amino acids: CATSPGLAGETSTDTQYF. In nucleotides, the CDR3 is TGTGCCACCAGCCCTGGACTAGCGGGAGAGACGAGCACAGATACGCAGTATTTT.

The chain couples TRBV5-1 to TRBJ2-2; 10 bases match TRBD2. The CDR3 extends over 16 amino acids. V was clipped by 0 bases and J by 6 bases; unmatched bases: 5. Germline CDR1 and CDR2: SGHRS and YFSETQ. The CDR3 DNA follows: TGCGCCAGCAGCTTGGTTCCCAGCGGGAGGGCCGGGGAGCTGTTTTTT. Translated, it gives CASSLVPSGRAGELFF.

The rearrangement links TRBV9 to TRBJ2-1; 8 bases align to TRBD2. This CDR3 is 17 amino acids long. Trimming at V came to 0 bases and at J to 0 bases, leaving 5 bases not matched to a gene. The germline gives CDR1 SGDLS, CDR2 YYNGEE. The CDR3: CASSVAPLADSYNEQFF. The CDR3 DNA is TGTGCCAGCAGCGTAGCCCCACTAGCGGACTCCTACAATGAGCAGTTCTTC. The full variable domain, in which reference TRBV9 and TRBJ2-1 provide the parts outside the CDR3, is DSGVTQTPKHLITATGQRVTLRCSPRSGDLSVYWYQQSLDQGLQFLIQYYNGEERAKGNILERFSAQQFPDLHSELNLSSLELGDSALYFCASSVAPLADSYNEQFFGPGTRLTVL.

V gene TRBV19 combines with J gene TRBJ2-1; 11 nucleotides agree with TRBD2. CDR3 size: 16 residues. Germline V lookup: CDR1 LNHDA, CDR2 SQIVND (reference sequence). J gave up 1 base and V 4 bases, and 3 bases lay outside the gene matches. The CDR3 here is CASSTIAGGSYNEQFF. DNA of the CDR3: TGTGCCAGTAGTACGATAGCGGGAGGGTCCTACAATGAGCAGTTCTTC.

The chain uses TRBV28 and TRBJ1-5; 7 bases align to TRBD1. This CDR3 has 13 residues. Trimming at V came to 4 bases and at J to 7 bases, leaving 4 bases not matched to a gene. Per the germline V gene, CDR1 is MDHEN and CDR2 is SYDVKM. The CDR3 sequence is CASSSTGDQPQHF. The CDR3 nucleotides read TGTGCCAGCAGTTCCACAGGGGACCAGCCCCAGCATTTT.

The chain employs TRBV10-3 and TRBJ2-1; 9 nucleotides match TRBD1. V lost 4 bases to trimming and J lost 4 bases; unmatched junction nucleotides: 5. The CDR3 has 15 amino acids. Germline assignment: CDR1 ENHRY and CDR2 SYGVKD. As DNA, the CDR3 is TGTGCCATCAGTGGATACAGGGGGCTTTACAATGAGCAGTTCTTC. Protein product: CAISGYRGLYNEQFF.

Concerning this clone: The same CDR3 also results from other DNA sequences found in this sample. The rearrangement joins TRBV20-1 to TRBJ2-7, with D possibly being TRBD1 (6 bases). V lost 3 bases, J lost 3 bases, and 6 bases lay in between. The germline V gene encodes CDR1 DFQATT and CDR2 SNEGSKA (reference sequence). The CDR3 runs 11 residues. CDR3 sequence: CSARDSYEQYF. The DNA for the CDR3 is TGCAGTGCTAGGGACAGCTACGAGCAGTACTTC.

The rearrangement uses TRBV4-1 and TRBJ1-2; D is perhaps TRBD1 (6 bases). Germline CDR1 MGHRA, CDR2 YSYEKL. This CDR3 is built from 16 residues. Trimming stripped 6 bases from V and 8 bases from J, with 25 bases between. Written as DNA, the CDR3 is TGCGCCAGCAGGGGAGCGACAGGCCACAACATTGGAGGCTACACCTTC. This gives the protein CASRGATGHNIGGYTF.